The T cell receptor beta chain under discussion was sequenced for a study of Ad26.COV2.S vaccination and SARS-CoV-2 variants (dated by TCRdb to the early 2020s). In terms of the full investigation: TCRbeta repertoire sequencing served as the tool for gauging how specific and how broad the SARS-CoV-2-reactive T cell receptors were following Ad26.COV2.S vaccination. A total of some 30 samples were included in the TCR-sequenced set, comprising about 20 Ad26.COV2.S vaccine recipients, 5 placebo recipients and 8 SARS-CoV-2 convalescent individuals. Results and caveats for the whole study, not just this receptor: Non-spike TCR breadth was comparable between vaccine and placebo recipients, consistent with the vaccine containing only spike. After vaccination, substantial breadth of spike-specific CD8+ and CD4+ T cell responses was reported. Compared with placebo recipients, Ad26.COV2.S recipients showed higher spike-specific TCR breadth (P = 0.0014). It was noted by the authors that total T cell responses may have been underestimated by the TCR breadth and depth analyses.

The time point label corresponds to: individuals recovered from natural SARS-CoV-2 infection. V is cut by 4 bases and J by 2 bases, and the space between the germline ends is 20 bases. The germline V gene provides CDR1 KGHSH and CDR2 LQKENI. There are 17 amino acids in the CDR3, from cysteine to phenylalanine inclusive. Just CDR3 DNA is preserved here, 51 bases in frame from base 1. Worth noting for this clone: Its antigen remains unidentified. Base-call qualities are not available, and no considerably larger clone is one nucleotide away.

TCRbeta CDR3 regions were sequenced with the immunoSEQ Assay. After extraction, genomic DNA underwent amplification by bias-controlled multiplex PCR, followed by high-throughput sequencing. From the authors' description of their analysis: To quantify the absolute abundance of each unique TCRbeta CDR3 region, sequences were collapsed and filtered. T cell fraction was estimated by normalization of TCRbeta template counts to usable DNA, with usable DNA being measured through amplification of reference genes present in all nucleated cells. Repertoire TCRs were annotated as SARS-CoV-2-specific by exact matching of V gene, CDR3 amino acid sequence and J gene to a known reactive TCR set. The reference SARS-CoV-2 TCR set was obtained from MIRA and was filtered for enrichment in COVID-19-positive ImmuneCODE repertoires, whereby public or cross-reactive TCRs were removed. Using the MIRA antigens, annotated TCRs were further analysed by specific ORF or by position within an ORF. Breadth was defined as annotated unique rearrangements over total unique productive rearrangements; depth was the summed frequency of those rearrangements. Two-sided Wilcoxon rank-sum tests were used to compare TCR breadth between groups. TCRdb limited this immuneACCESS table to in-frame rearrangements with V and J called. A share of clones is missing; checked studies link under half to unresolved V genes, and the rest is unexplained. V, J and clone size are those of that table, while D and trimming were read from the DNA. The sample table lists roughly 150,000 clones, 86% of them with a count of one. 5% of the sample belongs to the ten largest clones.

Specimen: peripheral blood, collected after recovery from COVID-19. This TCR derives from a human donor who had recovered from COVID-19. Recombination connected TRBV18 to TRBJ1-1; matching of 5 bases hints at TRBD1 as the D gene. The CDR3 corresponds to CASSQLSGTKRNTEAFF. The DNA sequence follows: TGTGCCAGCTCACAACTTTCGGGGACCAAAAGAAACACTGAAGCTTTCTTT.